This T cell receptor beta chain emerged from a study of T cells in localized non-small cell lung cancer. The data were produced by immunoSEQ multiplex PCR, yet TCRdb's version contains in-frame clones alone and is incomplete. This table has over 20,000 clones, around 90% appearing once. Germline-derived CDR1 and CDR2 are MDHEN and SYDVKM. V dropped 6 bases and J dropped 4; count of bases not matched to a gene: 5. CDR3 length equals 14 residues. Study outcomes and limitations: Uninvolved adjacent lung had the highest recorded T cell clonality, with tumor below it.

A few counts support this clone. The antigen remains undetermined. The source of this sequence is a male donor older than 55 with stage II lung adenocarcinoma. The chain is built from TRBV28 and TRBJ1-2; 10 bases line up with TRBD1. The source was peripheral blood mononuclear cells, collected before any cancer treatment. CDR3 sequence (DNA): TGTGCCAGCAGCCCTGGGACAGGGGTCTATGGCTACACCTTC. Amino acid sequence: CASSPGTGVYGYTF.